This is a list of T cell receptor beta chains from one sample in a study of Graves' ophthalmopathy and Graves' hyperthyroidism. Each CDR3 protein is one row after TCRdb ran MiXCR on the multiplex PCR reads. The sample gives about 480,000 distinct CDR3 sequences, roughly an eighth of which show up once; approximately 9.8% is in the top ten. The source material was blood. These receptors were collected from a woman aged 25-40 years with Graves' ophthalmopathy. CDR3s include the opening cysteine and the closing phenylalanine or tryptophan.

j_call v_call cdr3_length cdr3_aa
TRBJ2-2 TRBV5-1 16 CASSLQGGMNTGELFF
TRBJ2-5 TRBV12-3/TRBV12-4 15 CASSESDRGGETQYF
TRBJ2-7 TRBV12-3/TRBV12-4 12 CASQGQSYEQYF
TRBJ1-1 TRBV30 13 CAWSGTGLDGAFF
TRBJ1-1 TRBV29-1 12 CSASGGRASAFF
TRBJ1-5 TRBV2 15 CASSSGQGYNQPQHF
TRBJ2-7 TRBV7-8 12 CASSQAVGEQYF
TRBJ2-7 TRBV28 14 CASSSLGLAYEQYF
TRBJ1-5 TRBV6-1 14 CASGLRTDNQPQHF
TRBJ1-6 TRBV2 14 CASSDRAGSSPLHF
TRBJ2-7 TRBV20-1 13 CSARRQDSYEQYF
TRBJ2-2 TRBV15 17 CATSRLTLGGGTGELFF
TRBJ2-5 TRBV7-2 14 CASSLAVAAGAQYF
TRBJ1-1 TRBV7-9 12 CASSLDGVGAFF
TRBJ1-1 TRBV28 14 CASSSAPGVAEAFF
TRBJ1-2 TRBV28 14 CASSSQSGASGYTF
TRBJ2-2 TRBV6-1 15 CASSEAVAGTGELFF
TRBJ2-5 TRBV27 14 CASSPLYRGETQYF